The T cell receptor beta chain described here comes from a study of tumor-infiltrating lymphocytes in primary liver carcinoma. Study as a whole: The yield of productive TCRbeta reads per sample was roughly 3.5 to 7.13 million and was similar across tissue types.

Germline DNA was also extracted, while the blood RNA originated from unsorted whole blood. Starting from 450 to 500 ng of total RNA, TCR beta cDNA was produced with a primer in the constant region. Sequencing libraries for TCR beta derived from three nested multiplex PCR rounds that used slightly modified ARM-PCR. TCRdb passed the multiplex PCR reads through MiXCR, listing each CDR3 protein once. Here the sample spans some 180,000 distinct CDR3 sequences, about 60% being singletons. The material sequenced was peripheral blood. The receptor was derived from a man aged 35-49 years with primary liver carcinoma and hepatitis B virus infection.

The CDR3 here is CASNIVSGERETQYF. The CDR3 nucleotides read TGTGCCAGCAACATAGTCTCCGGGGAAAGAGAGACCCAGTACTTC. The genes are TRBV7-8 and TRBJ2-5; D is perhaps TRBD2 (5 bases). CDR3 size: 15 residues. CDR1 and CDR2 (germline): SGHVS, FQNEAQ. The ends were cut back, 7 bases at V and 4 bases at J, with 19 bases in the middle.